Described below is a single T cell receptor (beta chain) sequence and its context. Germline-derived CDR1 and CDR2 are LGHNA and YNFKEQ. V was pared by 0 bases and J by 2 bases, with 2 bases between. CDR3 size: 13 residues. This specimen belongs to a study of blood T cell repertoires in COVID-19. Study-wide background: PBMCs, B-cell-depleted T cells, or T cells provided the cDNA or gDNA that made up the material.

Original processing notes: Reference gene primer amplification gave nucleated cell count estimates. Clones were read by immunoSEQ multiplex PCR, and TCRdb kept only the in-frame ones, dropping some. From that table come the V and J calls and clone size; the DNA was used to work out D and trimming. The data hold 98,000 or so clones, with about 88% observed a single time. The TCR originated in a human donor in a cohort sampled during active COVID-19. Sequenced sample: peripheral blood. This chain links TRBV4-2 with TRBJ2-1; D not certain. CDR3 loop: CASSQDAYNEQFF. CDR3 coding DNA: TGTGCCAGCAGCCAAGACGCCTACAATGAGCAGTTCTTC.